This T cell receptor (beta chain) was recovered during a study of blood T cell repertoires in COVID-19. V lost 7 bases to trimming and J lost 5 bases, with 11 bases between them. Germline V lookup: CDR1 SGHTA, CDR2 FQGNSA. CDR3 length: 12 amino acids. Repertoires were generated with immunoSEQ multiplex PCR, while TCRdb's copy carries only in-frame clones and drops some. The sample shows fewer than 250,000 clones, about 82% of them seen only once. Sequenced input: peripheral blood. The rearrangement links TRBV7-2 to TRBJ1-1; D remains unclear. The TCR originated in a man aged 60 to 75 with COVID-19, enrolled during active disease. CDR3 sequence: CASTRVETEAFF. The CDR3 DNA is TGTGCCAGCACCCGGGTAGAAACTGAAGCTTTCTTT.